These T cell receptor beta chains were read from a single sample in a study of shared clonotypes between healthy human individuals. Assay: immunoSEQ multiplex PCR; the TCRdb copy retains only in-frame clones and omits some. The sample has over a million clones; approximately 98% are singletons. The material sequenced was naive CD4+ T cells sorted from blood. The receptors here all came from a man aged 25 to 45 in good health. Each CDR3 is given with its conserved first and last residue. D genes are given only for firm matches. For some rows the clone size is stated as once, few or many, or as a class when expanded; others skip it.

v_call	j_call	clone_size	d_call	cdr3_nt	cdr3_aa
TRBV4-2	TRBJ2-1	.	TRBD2	TGTGCCAGCAGCCCCCTTCCCGGGAGGGACAATGAGCAGTTCTTC	CASSPLPGRDNEQFF
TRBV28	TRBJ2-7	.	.	TGTGCCAGCACCCCCCAGCGGACCTCCTACGAGCAGTACTTC	CASTPQRTSYEQYF
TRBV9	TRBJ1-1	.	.	TGTGCCAGCTCCGGGGGGGACACTGAAGCTTTCTTT	CASSGGDTEAFF
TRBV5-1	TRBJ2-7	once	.	TGCGCCAGCAGAGGGGGTTACGAGCAGTACTTC	CASRGGYEQYF
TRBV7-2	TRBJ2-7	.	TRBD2	TGTGCCAGCAGCTTAGGACTAGCGGTCACCTACGAGCAGTACTTC	CASSLGLAVTYEQYF
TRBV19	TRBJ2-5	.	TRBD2	TGTGCCAGTAGTATAGGGGAGGGGGAGACCCAGTACTTC	CASSIGEGETQYF
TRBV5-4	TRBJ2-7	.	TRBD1	TGTGCCAGCAGCTCAATACAGGGGGCCCTTTTCAGCGGGGATTCCTACGAGCAGTACTTC	CASSSIQGALFSGDSYEQYF
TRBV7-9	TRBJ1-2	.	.	TGTGCCAGCAGCAAGACAGCAATCTATGGCTACACCTTC	CASSKTAIYGYTF
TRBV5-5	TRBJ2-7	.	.	TGTGCCAGCAGCTTGACGGGACTCGAGCAGTACTTC	CASSLTGLEQYF
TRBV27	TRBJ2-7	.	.	TGTGCCAGCAGTTTATCGCGAGTTCCAGGGAACGAGCAGTACTTC	CASSLSRVPGNEQYF
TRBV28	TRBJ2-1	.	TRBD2	TGTGCCAGCAGTTTCGCGGGAGGGCGGTACTATGAGCAGTTCTTC	CASSFAGGRYYEQFF
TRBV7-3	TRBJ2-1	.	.	TGTGCCAGCAGCGTAAACGCCGGGACCGGCAATGAGCAGTTCTTC	CASSVNAGTGNEQFF
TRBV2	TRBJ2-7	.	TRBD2	TGTGCCAGCAGCGGACTAGCGGGAGGGTCCGACGAGCAGTACTTC	CASSGLAGGSDEQYF
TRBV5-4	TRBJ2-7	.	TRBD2	TGTGCCAGCAGCCCGGGGACTAGCGGGAGTCTTGTATACGAGCAGTACTTC	CASSPGTSGSLVYEQYF
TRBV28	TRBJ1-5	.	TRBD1	TGTGCCAGCAGTTTCCCCCGCCGACAGGGTGATCAGCCCCAGCATTTT	CASSFPRRQGDQPQHF
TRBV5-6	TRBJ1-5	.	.	TGTGCCAGCAGCTTGGGACGGAGGGGACTCAATCAGCCCCAGCATTTT	CASSLGRRGLNQPQHF
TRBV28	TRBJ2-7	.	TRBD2	TGTGCCAGCAGTTTATCACGGACTAGCGGGAGACCCGGTCTCTACGAGCAGTACTTC	CASSLSRTSGRPGLYEQYF
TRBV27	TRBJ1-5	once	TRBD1	TGTGCCAGCAGTCCAGACAGGGGCAGCAATCAGCCCCAGCATTTT	CASSPDRGSNQPQHF
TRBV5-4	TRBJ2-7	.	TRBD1	TGTGCCAGCAGCTACAACAGGGGACACGAGCAGTACTTC	CASSYNRGHEQYF
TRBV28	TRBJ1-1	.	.	TGTGCCAGCAGTCCGTCAGGGCGAGCTTTCTTT	CASSPSGRAFF
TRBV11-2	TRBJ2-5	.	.	TGTGCCAGCAGCTTAATTGAAGAGACCCAGTACTTC	CASSLIEETQYF
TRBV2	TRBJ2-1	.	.	TGTGCCAGCAGTGGTGGCCGTGGTGGATTAGGTGAGCAGTTCTTC	CASSGGRGGLGEQFF
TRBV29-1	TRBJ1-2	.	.	TGCAGCGTTGGAAAAAGACGGAGCTATGGCTACACCTTC	CSVGKRRSYGYTF
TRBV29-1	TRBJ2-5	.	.	TGCAGCGTTGAGGAGTGGCCCCAAGAGACCCAGTACTTC	CSVEEWPQETQYF
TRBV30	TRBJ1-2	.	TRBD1	TGTGCCTGGAGCGACAGGGTAGGGTATGGCTACACCTTC	CAWSDRVGYGYTF
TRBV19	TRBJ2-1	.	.	TGTGCCAGTAGTATTAGCCGGGGCAGGGGAACGGAGCAGTTCTTC	CASSISRGRGTEQFF
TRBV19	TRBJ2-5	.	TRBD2	TGTGCCAGTAGTCCCCGACTAGCTCGTGAGACCCAGTACTTC	CASSPRLARETQYF
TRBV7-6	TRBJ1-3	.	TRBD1	TGTGCCAGCAGTATACAGGGGGCTGGAAACACCATATATTTT	CASSIQGAGNTIYF
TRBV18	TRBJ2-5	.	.	TGTGCCAGCTCATCAGGGATGAGGGAGACCCAGTACTTC	CASSSGMRETQYF
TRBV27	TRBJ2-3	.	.	TGTGCCAGCAGTTTATTTAGCGTGCAAAGCACAGATACGCAGTATTTT	CASSLFSVQSTDTQYF
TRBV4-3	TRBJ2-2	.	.	TGCGCCAGCAGCCAAGGGGGTAGGAACACCGGGGAGCTGTTTTTT	CASSQGGRNTGELFF
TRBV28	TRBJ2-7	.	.	TGTGCCAGCAGCCGCGCCCCAGAGGGATCATACTACGAGCAGTACTTC	CASSRAPEGSYYEQYF
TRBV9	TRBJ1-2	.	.	TGTGCCAGCAGCGTAGGTGCTGGTGCCCACTACACCTTC	CASSVGAGAHYTF
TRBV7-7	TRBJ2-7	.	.	TGTGCTAGCAGCTTAGGGCCGCGTCACTCCTACGAGCAGTACTTC	CASSLGPRHSYEQYF
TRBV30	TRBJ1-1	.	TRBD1	TGTGCCTGGAGTGTACAGGGGCCAAACACTGAAGCTTTCTTT	CAWSVQGPNTEAFF
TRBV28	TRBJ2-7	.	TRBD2	TGTGCCAGCAGCTATGCTCTCTGGGCGGGGGCCTACGAGCAGTACTTC	CASSYALWAGAYEQYF
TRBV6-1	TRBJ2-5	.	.	TGTGCCGGAGGGCGGAGTCTACAAGAGACCCAGTACTTC	CAGGRSLQETQYF
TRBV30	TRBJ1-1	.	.	TGTGCCTGGAAGCTGAGCACTGAAGCTTTCTTT	CAWKLSTEAFF
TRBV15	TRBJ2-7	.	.	TGTGCCACCAGCAGAGTCCCCCTGGGGGGGAATACAGGGAAGCAGTACTTC	CATSRVPLGGNTGKQYF
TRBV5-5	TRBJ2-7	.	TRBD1	TGTGCCAGCAGACCCGGACAGGGCCGATACGAGCAGTACTTC	CASRPGQGRYEQYF
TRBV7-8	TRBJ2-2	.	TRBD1	TGTGCCAGCAGCTTAACCGAGGGGACAGGACTAATGGGCACCGGGGAGCTGTTTTTT	CASSLTEGTGLMGTGELFF
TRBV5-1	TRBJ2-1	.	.	TGCGCCAGCAGCTTTCCTCTTTTTGCGAACAATGAGCAGTTCTTC	CASSFPLFANNEQFF
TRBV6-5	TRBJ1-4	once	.	TGTGCCAGCAGACGGATACAGGGTTATGAAAAACTGTTTTTT	CASRRIQGYEKLFF